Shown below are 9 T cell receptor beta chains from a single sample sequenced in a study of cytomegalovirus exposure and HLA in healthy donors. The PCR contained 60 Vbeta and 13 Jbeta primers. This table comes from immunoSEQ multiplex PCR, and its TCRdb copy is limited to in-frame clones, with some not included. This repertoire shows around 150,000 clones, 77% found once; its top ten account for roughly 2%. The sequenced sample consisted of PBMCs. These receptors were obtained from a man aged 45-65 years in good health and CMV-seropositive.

The CDR3 reads CASSSGVAGQPQHF. The CDR3 nucleotides are TGTGCCAGCAGTTCAGGGGTCGCCGGGCAGCCCCAGCATTTT. The rearrangement links TRBV5-6 to TRBJ1-5, with D perhaps matching TRBD1 (6 bases). The CDR3 extends over 14 amino acids. Trimming took off 5 bases at V and 7 bases at J, with 16 bases between the two ends. The germline CDR1 and CDR2 sequences are SGHDT and YYEEEE.

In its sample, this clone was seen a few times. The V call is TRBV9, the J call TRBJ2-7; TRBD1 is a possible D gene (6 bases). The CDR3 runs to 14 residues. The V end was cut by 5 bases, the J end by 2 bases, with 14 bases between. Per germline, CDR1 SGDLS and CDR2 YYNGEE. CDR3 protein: CASSPNRVPYEQYF. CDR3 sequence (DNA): TGTGCCAGCAGTCCCAACAGGGTCCCCTACGAGCAGTACTTC.

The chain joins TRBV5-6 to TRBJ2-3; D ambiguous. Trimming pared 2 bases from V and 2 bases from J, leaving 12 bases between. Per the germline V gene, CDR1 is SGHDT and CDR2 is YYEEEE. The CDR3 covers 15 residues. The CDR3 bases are TGTGCCAGCAGCTTTCCTCCGGGTCTCACAGATACGCAGTATTTT. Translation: CASSFPPGLTDTQYF.

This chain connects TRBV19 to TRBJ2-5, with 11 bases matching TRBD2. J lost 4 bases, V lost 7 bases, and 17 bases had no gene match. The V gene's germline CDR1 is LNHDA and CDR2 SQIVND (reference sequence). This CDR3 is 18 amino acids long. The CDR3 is CASTPSRLAGGPGETQYF. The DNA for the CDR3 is TGTGCCAGTACCCCATCGAGGTTAGCGGGGGGGCCGGGAGAGACCCAGTACTTC.

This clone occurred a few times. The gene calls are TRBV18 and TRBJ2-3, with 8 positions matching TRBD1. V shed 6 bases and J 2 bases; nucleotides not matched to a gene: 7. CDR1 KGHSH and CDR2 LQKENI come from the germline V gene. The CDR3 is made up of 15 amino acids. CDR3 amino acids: CASSRRTGNTDTQYF. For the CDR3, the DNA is TGTGCCAGCTCGCGAAGGACAGGGAACACAGATACGCAGTATTTT.

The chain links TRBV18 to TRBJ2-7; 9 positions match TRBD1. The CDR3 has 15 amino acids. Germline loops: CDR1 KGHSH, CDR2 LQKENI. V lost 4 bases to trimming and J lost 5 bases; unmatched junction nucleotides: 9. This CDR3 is CASSHPGQGANEQYF. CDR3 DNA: TGTGCCAGCTCACATCCGGGACAGGGAGCGAACGAGCAGTACTTC.

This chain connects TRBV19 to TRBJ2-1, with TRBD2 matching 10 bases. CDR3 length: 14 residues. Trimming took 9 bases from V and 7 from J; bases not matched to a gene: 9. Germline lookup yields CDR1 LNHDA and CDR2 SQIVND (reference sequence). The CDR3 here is CASSRAGGFNEQFF. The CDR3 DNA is TGTGCCAGCTCGAGAGCGGGGGGGTTTAATGAGCAGTTCTTC.

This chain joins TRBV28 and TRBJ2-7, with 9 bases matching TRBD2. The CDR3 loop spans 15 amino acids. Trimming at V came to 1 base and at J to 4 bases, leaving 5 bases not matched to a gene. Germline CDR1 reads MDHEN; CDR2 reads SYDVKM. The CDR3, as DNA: TGTGCCAGCAGTTTATCGCGGGGGGGACTTTACGAGCAGTACTTC. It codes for CASSLSRGGLYEQYF.

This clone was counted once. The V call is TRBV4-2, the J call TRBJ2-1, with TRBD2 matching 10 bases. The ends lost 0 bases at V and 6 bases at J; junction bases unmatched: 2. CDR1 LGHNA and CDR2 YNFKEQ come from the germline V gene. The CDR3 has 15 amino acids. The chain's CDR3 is CASSQEAGGLNEQFF. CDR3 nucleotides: TGTGCCAGCAGCCAAGAAGCGGGGGGGCTCAATGAGCAGTTCTTC.